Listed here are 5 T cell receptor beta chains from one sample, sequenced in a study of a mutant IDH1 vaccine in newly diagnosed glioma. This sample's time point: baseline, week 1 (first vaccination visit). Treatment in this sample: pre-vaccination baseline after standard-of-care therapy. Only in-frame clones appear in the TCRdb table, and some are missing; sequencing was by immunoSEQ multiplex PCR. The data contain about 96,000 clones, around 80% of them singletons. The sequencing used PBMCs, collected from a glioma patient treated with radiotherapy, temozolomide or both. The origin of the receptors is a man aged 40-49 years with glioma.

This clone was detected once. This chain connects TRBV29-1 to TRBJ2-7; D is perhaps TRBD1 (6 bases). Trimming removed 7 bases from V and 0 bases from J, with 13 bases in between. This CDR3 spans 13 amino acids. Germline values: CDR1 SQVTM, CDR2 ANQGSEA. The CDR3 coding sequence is TGCAGCGCCGCGACAGGCCACTCCTACGAGCAGTACTTC. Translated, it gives CSAATGHSYEQYF.

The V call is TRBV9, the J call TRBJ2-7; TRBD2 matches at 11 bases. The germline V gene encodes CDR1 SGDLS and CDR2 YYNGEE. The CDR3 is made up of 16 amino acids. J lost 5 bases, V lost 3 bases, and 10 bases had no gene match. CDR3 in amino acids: CASSGGTSGNRDEQYF. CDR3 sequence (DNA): TGTGCCAGCAGCGGCGGGACTAGCGGAAATAGGGACGAGCAGTACTTC.

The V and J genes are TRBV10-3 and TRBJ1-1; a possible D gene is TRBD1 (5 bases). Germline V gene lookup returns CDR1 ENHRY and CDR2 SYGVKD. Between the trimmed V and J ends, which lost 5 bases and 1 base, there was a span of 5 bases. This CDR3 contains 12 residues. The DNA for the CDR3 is TGTGCCATCAGTCAGGGGAACACTGAAGCTTTCTTT. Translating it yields CAISQGNTEAFF.

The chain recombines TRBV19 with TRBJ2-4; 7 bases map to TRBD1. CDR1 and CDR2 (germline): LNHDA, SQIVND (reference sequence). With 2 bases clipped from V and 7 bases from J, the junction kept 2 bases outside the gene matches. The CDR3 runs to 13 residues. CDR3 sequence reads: CASSIPTGNIQYF. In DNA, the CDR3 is TGTGCCAGTAGTATACCGACAGGGAACATTCAGTACTTC.

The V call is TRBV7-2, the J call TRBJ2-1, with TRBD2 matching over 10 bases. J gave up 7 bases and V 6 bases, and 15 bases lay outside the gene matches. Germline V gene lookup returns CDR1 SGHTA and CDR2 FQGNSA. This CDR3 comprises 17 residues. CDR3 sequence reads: CASSKTLRAGGQNEQFF. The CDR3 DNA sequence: TGTGCCAGCAGTAAAACCCTCCGAGCGGGAGGGCAGAATGAGCAGTTCTTC.